The table lists the clone carrying this TCR beta chain with a few counts. Its antigen remains unknown. The CDR3 length is 13 residues. V was pared by 1 base and J by 2 bases, with 6 bases between. Per the germline V gene, CDR1 is SGHRS and CDR2 is YFSETQ. This entry comes from a study of Ad26.COV2.S vaccination and SARS-CoV-2 variants. Findings and caveats of the study: Higher spike-specific TCR breadth was found in vaccine recipients than in placebo recipients.

TCRdb's table, derived via immunoSEQ multiplex PCR, lists solely in-frame clones and lacks some. The sample has more than 85,000 clones; less than 85% are singletons. The receptor comes from a human donor who had recovered from COVID-19. The starting material was peripheral blood, obtained after recovery from COVID-19. The rearrangement joins TRBV5-1 to TRBJ1-1, with unresolved D. CDR3 DNA sequence: TGCGCCAGCAGCTTGCGGGTTAACACTGAAGCTTTCTTT. Protein sequence: CASSLRVNTEAFF.